The T cell receptor beta chain described here comes from a study of T cells in Graves' hyperthyroidism and ophthalmopathy. Notes on the study in general: Most thyroid-expanded clonotypes above 0.001 were also found in blood. Using 13 V-J features, a model discriminated ophthalmopathy from stable hyperthyroidism.

RNA transcripts served as the template for amplifying TCR beta CDR3 regions. The primer set for the first-round RT-PCR of the TCR CDR3 was HTBI. Each CDR3 protein gets one entry after TCRdb re-called the multiplex PCR reads with MiXCR. The sample has 660,000 or so distinct CDR3 sequences, roughly 20% seen once; the top ten hold roughly 30%. The V segment lost 6 bases and the J segment 0 bases; nucleotides outside the gene matches: 2. Germline V gene data show CDR1 as LGHDT and CDR2 as YNNKEL (reference sequence). The length of the CDR3 is 15 residues. This clonotype has a single count. Its target is not known. The diagnoses drew upon clinical symptoms, serum thyroxine and TRAb, thyroid ultrasound and orbital computed tomography. Out of roughly 10 ml of fresh peripheral blood came the PBMCs.

This TCR was recovered from a man aged 25-40 years with Graves' ophthalmopathy. The V call is TRBV3-1, the J call TRBJ1-6; 7 positions match TRBD1. What was sequenced was blood. The CDR3 loop reads CASRGTASYNSPLHF. The CDR3 DNA follows: TGTGCCAGCAGAGGGACAGCCTCCTATAATTCACCCCTCCACTTT. The full variable domain, in which reference TRBV3-1 and TRBJ1-6 provide the parts outside the CDR3, is DTAVSQTPKYLVTQMGNDKSIKCEQNLGHDTMYWYKQDSKKFLKIMFSYNNKELIINETVPNRFSPKSPDKAHLNLHINSLELGDSAVYFCASRGTASYNSPLHFGNGTRLTVT.